These 3 T cell receptor beta chains originate from one sample sequenced in a study of cytomegalovirus exposure and HLA in healthy donors. Researchers ran the PCR with 60 Vbeta and 13 Jbeta primers. Method: immunoSEQ multiplex PCR; TCRdb's copy keeps in-frame clones and lacks some. The table has more than 65,000 clones, 65% to 75% seen once. The specimen sequenced was PBMCs. Every receptor here comes from a woman aged 55 to 70 in good health and CMV-seropositive.

The chain joins TRBV7-9 to TRBJ1-3, with 8 positions matching TRBD1. Germline V gene sequence: CDR1 SEHNR, CDR2 FQNEAQ (reference sequence). Losses at the gene ends were 4 bases for V and 3 bases for J; bases not matched to a gene: 5. This CDR3 has 15 residues. The CDR3 region has the DNA TGTGCCAGCAGCTCCGACAGGGGATTTGGAAACACCATATATTTT. Its protein product is CASSSDRGFGNTIYF.

The CDR3 spells CASTYLESDTGELFF. CDR3 DNA sequence: TGCGCCAGCACCTACCTAGAGTCGGACACCGGGGAGCTGTTTTTT. This sequence joins TRBV5-1 and TRBJ2-2, with unresolved D. Germline V gene lookup returns CDR1 SGHRS and CDR2 YFSETQ. CDR3 length equals 15 residues. Deletions cut 6 bases from V and 3 bases from J, with 15 bases between.

The chain combines TRBV4-1 with TRBJ1-5; 9 bases line up with TRBD1. CDR1 and CDR2 from the germline V gene are MGHRA and YSYEKL. CDR3 length equals 15 residues. Trimming took 4 bases from V and 1 from J; bases not matched to a gene: 2. CDR3 region: CASSPQGASNQPQHF. The CDR3 region has the DNA TGCGCCAGCAGCCCACAGGGGGCGAGCAATCAGCCCCAGCATTTT.